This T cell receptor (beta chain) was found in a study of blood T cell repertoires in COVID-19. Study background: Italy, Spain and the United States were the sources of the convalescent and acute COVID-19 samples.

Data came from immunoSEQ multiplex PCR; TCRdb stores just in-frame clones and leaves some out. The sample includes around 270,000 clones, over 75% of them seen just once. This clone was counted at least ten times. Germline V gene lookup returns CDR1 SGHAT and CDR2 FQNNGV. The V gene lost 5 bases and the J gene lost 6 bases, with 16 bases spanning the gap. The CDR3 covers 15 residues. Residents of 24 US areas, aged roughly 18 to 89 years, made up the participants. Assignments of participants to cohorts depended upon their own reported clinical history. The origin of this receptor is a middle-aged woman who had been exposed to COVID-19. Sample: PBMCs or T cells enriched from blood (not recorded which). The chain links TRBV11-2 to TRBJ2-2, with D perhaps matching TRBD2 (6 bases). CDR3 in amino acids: CASSPGLFKAGELFF. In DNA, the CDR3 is TGTGCCAGCAGCCCAGGACTATTTAAGGCCGGGGAGCTGTTTTTT. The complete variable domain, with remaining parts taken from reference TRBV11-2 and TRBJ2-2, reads EAGVAQSPRYKIIEKRQSVAFWCNPISGHATLYWYQQILGQGPKLLIQFQNNGVVDDSQLPKDRFSAERLKGVDSTLKIQPAKLEDSAVYLCASSPGLFKAGELFFGEGSRLTVL.